Following are 6 T cell receptor beta chains from one sample sequenced in a study of blood T cell repertoires in COVID-19 (dated by TCRdb to 2020 to 2022). The library was prepared using the immunoSEQ multiplex PCR assay. TCRdb took this table from immuneACCESS and kept in-frame rearrangements with V and J called. Such tables lack part of the clones; where checked against another copy, unresolved V genes explain under half of the gap, and the rest is unexplained. This sample is represented by fewer than 200,000 clones; about 88% of them were singletons. The biggest ten clones account for about 2.1% of the sample. The specimen sequenced was peripheral blood. These receptors originate from a man aged 18 to 35 who had recovered from COVID-19.

This chain uses TRBV5-4 with TRBJ1-3, with a weak D call TRBD1 (6 bases). Trimming pared 0 bases from V and 0 bases from J, leaving 16 bases between. This CDR3 has 18 amino acids. Germline assignment: CDR1 SGHNT and CDR2 YYREEE (reference sequence). CDR3 coding DNA: TGTGCCAGCAGCTTGGACCTCAGACAGGACCTCTCTGGAAACACCATATATTTT. Encoded protein: CASSLDLRQDLSGNTIYF.

The V call is TRBV5-4, the J call TRBJ2-1; 11 bases are a match to TRBD2. Trimming took 2 bases from V and 2 from J; bases not matched to a gene: 6. Germline V gene lookup returns CDR1 SGHNT and CDR2 YYREEE (reference sequence). This CDR3 contains 17 residues. The CDR3 loop reads CASSFSSGRFPYNEQFF. Here the CDR3 DNA reads TGTGCCAGCAGCTTTTCTAGCGGGAGGTTTCCCTACAATGAGCAGTTCTTC.

A few counts support this clone. The V call is TRBV3-1 (or the pseudogene TRBV3-2), the J call TRBJ1-5; 7 positions match TRBD1. V lost 4 bases and J lost 10; bases outside the gene matches: 10. Germline CDR1 reads LGHDT; CDR2 reads YNNKEL (reference sequence). This CDR3 is 14 amino acids long. This chain's CDR3 is CASSPGQATSPQHF. CDR3 in DNA: TGTGCCAGCAGCCCCGGACAGGCAACCAGCCCCCAGCATTTT.

V is TRBV19 and J is TRBJ1-5, with unresolved D. The germline V gene encodes CDR1 LNHDA and CDR2 SQIVND (reference sequence). Trimming cost V 2 bases and J 4 bases, with 15 bases left between them. CDR3 size: 16 residues. CDR3: CASSIRGASSNQPQHF. CDR3 coding DNA: TGTGCCAGTAGTATAAGAGGTGCCAGTTCTAATCAGCCCCAGCATTTT.

The sample holds many counts of this clone. The CDR3 DNA reads TGTGCCAGCAGTTTATTCTCTACAGGGAGAGGCGAGCAGTACTTC. It encodes CASSLFSTGRGEQYF. This rearrangement joins TRBV28 to TRBJ2-7; maybe TRBD1 (6 bases). V was trimmed by 1 base and J by 6 bases, leaving 16 bases between them. The CDR3 has 15 amino acids. The germline gives CDR1 MDHEN, CDR2 SYDVKM.

The rearrangement joins TRBV10-2 to TRBJ1-2; 12 bases fit TRBD1. V was pared by 5 bases and J by 8 bases, with 9 bases of the junction left unmatched. The CDR3 runs 15 residues. Germline CDR1 is WSHSY and CDR2 is SAAADI. DNA for the CDR3: TGCGCCAGCAGTTCGCCGGGACAGGGGGCTGAAGGCTACACCTTC. Encoded protein: CASSSPGQGAEGYTF.